Given below is one TCR beta chain in context. This specimen belongs to a study of radiotherapy plus CTLA-4 blockade in lung cancer. Sequencing used immunoSEQ multiplex PCR; TCRdb keeps in-frame clones, though not all of them. The table shows tens of thousands of clones, with roughly 80% occurring only once. Germline V gives CDR1 SGHAT, CDR2 FQNNGV. V dropped 0 bases and J dropped 2; count of bases not matched to a gene: 3. This CDR3 is built from 17 residues. The chain has TRBV11-2 and TRBJ2-3; the match to TRBD2 covers 12 bases. Source: peripheral blood, taken from a patient treated with radiotherapy plus ipilimumab. The TCR originated in a human donor with non-small cell lung cancer who had stable disease on radiotherapy plus ipilimumab. For the CDR3, the DNA is TGTGCCAGCAGCTTAGAGCGGACTAGCGGGATCACAGATACGCAGTATTTT. Its translation: CASSLERTSGITDTQYF.